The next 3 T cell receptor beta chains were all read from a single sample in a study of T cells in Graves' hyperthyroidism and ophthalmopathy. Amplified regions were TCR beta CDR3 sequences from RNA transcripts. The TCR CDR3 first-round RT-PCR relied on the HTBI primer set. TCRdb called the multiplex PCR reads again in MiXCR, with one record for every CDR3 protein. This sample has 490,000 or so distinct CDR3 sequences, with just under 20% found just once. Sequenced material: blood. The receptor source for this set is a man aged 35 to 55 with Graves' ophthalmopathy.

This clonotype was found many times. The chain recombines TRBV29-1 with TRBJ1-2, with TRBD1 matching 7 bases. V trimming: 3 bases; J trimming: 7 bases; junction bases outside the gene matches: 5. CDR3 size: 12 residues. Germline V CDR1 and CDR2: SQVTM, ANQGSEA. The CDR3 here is CSVDEGAGGYTF. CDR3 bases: TGCAGCGTTGATGAGGGGGCCGGTGGCTACACCTTC.

The CDR3, as DNA: TGTGCCAGCAGTTGGATGACTAGCGGGAGGTACAATGAGCAGTTCTTC. Protein: CASSWMTSGRYNEQFF. This rearrangement joins TRBV6-1 to TRBJ2-1, with 13 bases that match TRBD2. Per germline, CDR1 MNHNS and CDR2 SASEGT. The CDR3 contains 16 residues. V lost 5 bases and J lost 4; bases outside the gene matches: 5.

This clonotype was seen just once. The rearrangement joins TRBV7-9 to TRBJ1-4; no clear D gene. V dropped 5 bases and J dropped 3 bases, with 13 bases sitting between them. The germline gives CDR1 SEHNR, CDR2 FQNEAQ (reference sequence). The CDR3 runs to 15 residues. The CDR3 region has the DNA TGTGCCAGCAGCCCATCAGCGAGACCTAATGAAAAACTGTTTTTT. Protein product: CASSPSARPNEKLFF.